This T cell receptor beta chain was documented in a study of metastatic and nonmetastatic thyroid tumors. Study outcomes and limitations: The study reportedly found significantly higher TCR beta diversity in malignant thyroid tumors than benign nodules, in blood and tumor.

The length of the CDR3 is 17 residues. The ends lost 2 bases at V and 2 bases at J; junction bases unmatched: 7. This clone has at least ten counts. Its specificity is not known. All patients reached thyroid surgery having received no treatment beforehand. TCRdb re-clonotyped the PCR reads through MiXCR. The table has almost 70,000 clones, approximately 14% seen once. What was sequenced was blood. The receptor comes from a male donor with papillary thyroid cancer or a benign thyroid nodule (not recorded which). Some clones in this sample may be carry-over from other donors' samples. The chain combines TRBV12-3 or TRBV12-4 with TRBJ2-3; 10 nucleotides align to TRBD2. The CDR3 region is CASSLKGGTSDTDTQYF. The CDR3 DNA follows: TGTGCCAGCAGTTTAAAGGGTGGGACTAGCGACACAGATACGCAGTATTTT.